One sample yielded the 6 T cell receptor beta chains listed below, sequenced in a study of T cell responses to AZD1222 COVID-19 vaccine. Using immunoSEQ multiplex PCR, the repertoire was profiled, and TCRdb retains in-frame clones only, with some absent. The table records about 120,000 clones, roughly nine tenths of them present only once. Specimen: peripheral blood, collected on day 0 of AZD1222 vaccination. The source of these receptors is an adult in good health.

The chain has TRBV19 and TRBJ1-6; D not resolved. The germline gives CDR1 LNHDA, CDR2 SQIVND (reference sequence). The CDR3 spans 12 residues. V was clipped by 7 bases and J by 8 bases, with 9 bases between them. This CDR3 is CASNTLDSPLHF. Here the CDR3 DNA reads TGTGCCAGTAATACCCTTGATTCACCCCTCCACTTT.

This chain links TRBV19 with TRBJ1-6; maybe TRBD1 (6 bases). The V end was cut by 9 bases, the J end by 6 bases, with 15 bases between. CDR1 is LNHDA and CDR2 is SQIVND in the germline V gene (reference sequence). The CDR3 has 14 amino acids. In nucleotides, the CDR3 is TGTGCCAGCACCCAGGGGCAGCTTAATTCACCCCTCCACTTT. This sequence encodes CASTQGQLNSPLHF.

The chain carries TRBV7-9 and TRBJ1-1; D ambiguous. The CDR3 contains 14 residues. V lost 11 bases and J 1 base, leaving 17 bases between the germline ends. Germline CDR1 is SEHNR and CDR2 is FQNEAQ (reference sequence). The CDR3 nucleotides read TGTGCCGTCCTGAGTCGGGCGACGAACACTGAAGCTTTCTTT. The encoded protein is CAVLSRATNTEAFF.

The genes are TRBV12-3 or TRBV12-4 and TRBJ1-1; no reliable D call. This CDR3 comprises 13 residues. Trimming took off 2 bases at V and 8 bases at J, with 12 bases between the two ends. In nucleotides, the CDR3 is TGTGCCAGCAGTTTAAGTGGAGGGAGCGAAGCTTTCTTT. Protein: CASSLSGGSEAFF.

V usage is TRBV5-1 and J usage is TRBJ2-2; 9 bases are a match to TRBD1. From germline, CDR1 is SGHRS and CDR2 YFSETQ. V lost 0 bases, J lost 7 bases, and 4 bases stayed unmatched. CDR3 length: 15 residues. This CDR3 is CASSLVGTGFGELFF. The CDR3 nucleotides read TGCGCCAGCAGCTTGGTCGGGACAGGGTTCGGGGAGCTGTTTTTT.

This clone has just a few counts. The V and J genes are TRBV14 and TRBJ1-2; tentative D call: TRBD1 (5 bases). V lost 1 base, J lost 4 bases, and 10 bases lay in between. The CDR3 has 14 residues. CDR1 is SGHDN, CDR2 FVKESK, per germline. CDR3 DNA: TGTGCCAGCAGCCAAGTTGGGACCAGCTATGGCTACACCTTC. This encodes CASSQVGTSYGYTF.